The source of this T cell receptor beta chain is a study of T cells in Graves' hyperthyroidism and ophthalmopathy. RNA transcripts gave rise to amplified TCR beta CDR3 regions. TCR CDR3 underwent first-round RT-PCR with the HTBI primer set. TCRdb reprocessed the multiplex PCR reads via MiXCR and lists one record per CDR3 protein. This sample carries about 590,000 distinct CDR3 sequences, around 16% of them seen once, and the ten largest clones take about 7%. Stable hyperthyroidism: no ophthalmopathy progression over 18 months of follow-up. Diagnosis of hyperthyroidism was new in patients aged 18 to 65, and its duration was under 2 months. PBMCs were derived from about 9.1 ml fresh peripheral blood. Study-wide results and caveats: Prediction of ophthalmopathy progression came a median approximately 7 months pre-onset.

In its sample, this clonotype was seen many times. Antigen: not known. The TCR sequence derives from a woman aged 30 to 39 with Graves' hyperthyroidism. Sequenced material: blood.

CDR3 coding DNA: TGTGCCAGCAGCTTAGTCCGTACGGGCAGGAATGAGCAGTTCTTC. Translation: CASSLVRTGRNEQFF. The genes are TRBV7-2 and TRBJ2-1; D unclear. This CDR3 comprises 15 residues. From germline, CDR1 is SGHTA and CDR2 FQGNSA. V dropped 1 base and J dropped 7 bases, with 14 bases sitting between them.